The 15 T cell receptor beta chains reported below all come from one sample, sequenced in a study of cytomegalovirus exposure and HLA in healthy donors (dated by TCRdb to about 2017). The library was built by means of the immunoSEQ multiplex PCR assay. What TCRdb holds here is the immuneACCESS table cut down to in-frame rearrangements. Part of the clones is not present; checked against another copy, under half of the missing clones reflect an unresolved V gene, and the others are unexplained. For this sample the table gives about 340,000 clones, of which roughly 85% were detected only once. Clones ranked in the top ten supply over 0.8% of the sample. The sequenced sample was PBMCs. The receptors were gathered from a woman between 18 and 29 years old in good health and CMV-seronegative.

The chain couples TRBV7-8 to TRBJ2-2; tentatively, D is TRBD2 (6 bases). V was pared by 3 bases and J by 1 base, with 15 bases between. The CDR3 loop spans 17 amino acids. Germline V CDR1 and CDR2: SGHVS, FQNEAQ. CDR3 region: CASSLPNAGMNTGELFF. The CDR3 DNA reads TGTGCCAGCAGCTTGCCTAATGCGGGAATGAACACCGGGGAGCTGTTTTTT.

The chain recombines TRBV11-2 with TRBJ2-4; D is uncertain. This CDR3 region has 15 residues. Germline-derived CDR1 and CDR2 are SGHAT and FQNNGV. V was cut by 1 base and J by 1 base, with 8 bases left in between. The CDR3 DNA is TGTGCCAGCAGCTTAGGCGGCGCCGCCAAAAACATTCAGTACTTC. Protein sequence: CASSLGGAAKNIQYF.

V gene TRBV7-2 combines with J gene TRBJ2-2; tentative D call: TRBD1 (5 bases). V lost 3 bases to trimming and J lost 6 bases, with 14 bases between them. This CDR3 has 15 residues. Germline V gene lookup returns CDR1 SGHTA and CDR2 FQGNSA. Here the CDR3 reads CASSFAGMNAGELFF. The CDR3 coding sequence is TGTGCCAGCAGCTTTGCAGGGATGAATGCCGGGGAGCTGTTTTTT. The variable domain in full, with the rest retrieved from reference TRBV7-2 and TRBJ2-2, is GAGVSQSPSNKVTEKGKDVELRCDPISGHTALYWYRQSLGQGLEFLIYFQGNSAPDKSGLPSDRFSAERTGGSVSTLTIQRTQQEDSAVYLCASSFAGMNAGELFFGEGSRLTVL.

The CDR3 here is CASSLMAGGPVESGELFF. In DNA form, the CDR3 reads TGTGCCAGCAGCTTAATGGCGGGAGGCCCGGTGGAAAGCGGGGAGCTGTTTTTT. The gene calls are TRBV7-3 and TRBJ2-2; 8 bases fit TRBD2. J gave up 7 bases and V 1 base, and 14 bases lay outside the gene matches. The CDR3 has 18 residues. Germline CDR1 SGHTA, CDR2 FQGTGA.

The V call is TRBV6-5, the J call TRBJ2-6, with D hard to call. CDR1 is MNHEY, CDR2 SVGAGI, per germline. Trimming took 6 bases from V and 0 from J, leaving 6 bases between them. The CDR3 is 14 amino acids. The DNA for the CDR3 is TGTGCCAGCAGACTTGTCTCTGGGGCCAACGTCCTGACTTTC. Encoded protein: CASRLVSGANVLTF.

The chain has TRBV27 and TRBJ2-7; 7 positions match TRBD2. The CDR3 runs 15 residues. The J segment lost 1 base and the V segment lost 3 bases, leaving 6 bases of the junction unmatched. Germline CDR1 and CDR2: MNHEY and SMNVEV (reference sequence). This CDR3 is CASSFALGGSYEQYF. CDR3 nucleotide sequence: TGTGCCAGCAGTTTCGCCTTGGGAGGGTCCTACGAGCAGTACTTC.

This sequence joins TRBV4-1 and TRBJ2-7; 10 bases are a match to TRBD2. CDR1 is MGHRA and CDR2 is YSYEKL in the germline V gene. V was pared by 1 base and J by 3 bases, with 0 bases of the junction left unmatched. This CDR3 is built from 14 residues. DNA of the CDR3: TGCGCCAGCAGCCAAGCTAGCGGGGGCTACGAGCAGTACTTC. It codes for CASSQASGGYEQYF.

The CDR3 DNA reads as TGTGCCAGCAGTCAGCGTAACTATGGCTACACCTTC. Its protein is CASSQRNYGYTF. The rearrangement links TRBV6-5 to TRBJ1-2; unclear D gene. In germline, CDR1 is MNHEY, CDR2 SVGAGI. This CDR3 contains 12 residues. Trimming took 5 bases from V and 1 from J, leaving 5 bases between them.

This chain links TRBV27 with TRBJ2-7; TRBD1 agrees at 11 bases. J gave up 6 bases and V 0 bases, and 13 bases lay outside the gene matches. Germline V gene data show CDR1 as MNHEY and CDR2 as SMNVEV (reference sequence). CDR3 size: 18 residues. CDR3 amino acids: CASSLSIDSGTGGREQYF. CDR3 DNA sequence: TGTGCCAGCAGTTTATCGATTGACTCCGGGACAGGGGGGCGCGAGCAGTACTTC.

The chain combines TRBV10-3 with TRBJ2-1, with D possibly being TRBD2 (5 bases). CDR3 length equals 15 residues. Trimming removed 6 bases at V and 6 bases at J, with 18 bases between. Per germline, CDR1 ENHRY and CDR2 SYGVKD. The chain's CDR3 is CAIRPTATGVNEQFF. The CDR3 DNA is TGTGCCATCAGGCCTACCGCCACCGGGGTCAATGAGCAGTTCTTC.

The CDR3 is CASQQGPLSYYTF. Written as DNA, the CDR3 is TGTGCCAGTCAACAGGGTCCCTTGAGTTACTACACCTTC. The chain links TRBV6-1 to TRBJ1-2; D perhaps matches TRBD1 (6 bases). Germline V gives CDR1 MNHNS, CDR2 SASEGT. V lost 9 bases and J lost 10, with 21 bases in between. The CDR3 contains 13 residues.

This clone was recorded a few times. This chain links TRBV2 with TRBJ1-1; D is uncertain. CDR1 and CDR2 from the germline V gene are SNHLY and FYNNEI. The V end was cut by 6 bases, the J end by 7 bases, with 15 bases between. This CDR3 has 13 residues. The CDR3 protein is CASRRPWEDEAFF. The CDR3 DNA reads TGTGCCAGCAGGAGGCCATGGGAGGATGAAGCTTTCTTT.

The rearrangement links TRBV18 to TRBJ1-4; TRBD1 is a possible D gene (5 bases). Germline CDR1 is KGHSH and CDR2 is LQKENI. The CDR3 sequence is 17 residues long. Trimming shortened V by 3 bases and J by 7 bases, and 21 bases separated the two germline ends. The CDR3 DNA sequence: TGTGCCAGCTCACCCGACCAGTCAGGGATACGAGCTGAAAAACTGTTTTTT. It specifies CASSPDQSGIRAEKLFF.

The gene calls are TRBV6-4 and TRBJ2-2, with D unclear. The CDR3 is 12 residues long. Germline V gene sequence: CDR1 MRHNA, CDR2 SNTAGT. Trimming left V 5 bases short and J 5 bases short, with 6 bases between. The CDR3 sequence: CASSSRTGELFF. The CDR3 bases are TGTGCCAGCAGTTCGAGGACCGGGGAGCTGTTTTTT.

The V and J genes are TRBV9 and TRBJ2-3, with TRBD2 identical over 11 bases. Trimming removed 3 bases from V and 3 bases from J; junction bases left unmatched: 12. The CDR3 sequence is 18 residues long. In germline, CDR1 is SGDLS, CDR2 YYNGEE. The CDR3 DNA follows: TGTGCCAGCAGCGCTCTCGGGACTAGCGGAGGGGGGACAGATACGCAGTATTTT. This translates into CASSALGTSGGGTDTQYF. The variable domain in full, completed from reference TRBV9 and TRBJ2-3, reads DSGVTQTPKHLITATGQRVTLRCSPRSGDLSVYWYQQSLDQGLQFLIQYYNGEERAKGNILERFSAQQFPDLHSELNLSSLELGDSALYFCASSALGTSGGGTDTQYFGPGTRLTVL.